This T cell receptor beta chain is from a study of identifying expanded T cells in peripheral blood. Study observations and caveats: Technical replicates showed roughly 1.2 changed clones; about two weeks about 16.4; four weeks 19.

Comment on this clone: Antigen specificity is unknown.

The data were produced by immunoSEQ multiplex PCR, yet TCRdb's version contains in-frame clones alone and is incomplete. In the table there are around 120,000 clones, 80% to 90% of which are singletons. Healthy donors had no documented immune events, such as infections, while sampled. V shed 5 bases and J shed 3 bases, with 10 bases lying between them. The CDR3 runs 13 residues. Germline CDR1 and CDR2: MNHEY and SMNVEV (reference sequence). This clonotype was sampled from a person aged 18 to 69 in good health. The sample comprised blood. The V and J genes are TRBV27 and TRBJ2-5; no definite D call. CDR3 region: CASSHRSKETQYF. CDR3 bases: TGTGCCAGCAGTCATCGGTCCAAAGAGACCCAGTACTTC.